Presented here are 26 T cell receptor beta chains from one specimen sequenced in a study of blood T cells in healthy people across ages. Primed by a sample-barcoded 5' primer and a J-beta primer mix, a second PCR proceeded for 7 to 11 cycles. A single record per CDR3 protein comes from TCRdb applying MiXCR to the 5' RACE reads. In the table there are approximately 690,000 distinct CDR3 sequences, roughly 41% of which are singletons. Sequencing was done on a sample of blood. The receptors originated from a man older than 75 in good health.

The chain employs TRBV3-1 and TRBJ2-1, with D hard to call. The CDR3 consists of 14 residues. Looked up from germline, CDR1 is LGHDT and CDR2 is YNNKEL (reference sequence). The V end lost 3 bases, the J end lost 9 bases, and 15 bases lay between the germline ends. The CDR3 loop reads CASSHSNSKGEQFF. The CDR3 DNA reads as TGTGCCAGCAGCCATAGTAATAGTAAGGGTGAGCAGTTCTTC.

This clonotype was detected only a few times. The CDR3 spells CSVVAGGSYEQYF. The CDR3 DNA sequence: TGCAGCGTTGTTGCGGGAGGGTCCTACGAGCAGTACTTC. The V call is TRBV29-1, the J call TRBJ2-7; 9 positions match TRBD2. The trim removed 4 bases at V and 1 base at J, leaving 2 bases unmatched. This CDR3 is built from 13 residues. Germline assignment: CDR1 SQVTM and CDR2 ANQGSEA.

The rearrangement links TRBV4-2 to TRBJ2-1, with D tentatively TRBD1 (6 bases). The J call may be incorrect, as the DNA end agrees better with TRBJ2-7. Germline V gene sequence: CDR1 LGHNA, CDR2 YNFKEQ. The CDR3 has 16 amino acids. The DNA of the CDR3 is TGTGCCAGCAGCCAAGGCGGACAGACAATCTACAATGAGCAGTACTTC. Its protein product is CASSQGGQTIYNEQYF.

In its sample, this clonotype was seen many times. This rearrangement joins TRBV29-1 to TRBJ2-5; no reliable D call. The CDR3 is made up of 11 amino acids. Deletions cut 4 bases from V and 3 bases from J, with 6 bases between. CDR1 SQVTM and CDR2 ANQGSEA come from the germline V gene. CDR3 sequence: CSVVGKETQYF. CDR3 nucleotides: TGCAGCGTTGTTGGGAAAGAGACCCAGTACTTC.

This clonotype was seen just once. The chain carries TRBV9 and TRBJ2-7, with D hard to call. The germline V gene has CDR1 SGDLS and CDR2 YYNGEE. The V end was cut by 0 bases, the J end by 0 bases, with 13 bases between. This CDR3 spans 16 amino acids. The CDR3 region is CASSVGSGRSSYEQYF. DNA for the CDR3: TGTGCCAGCAGCGTAGGATCGGGTCGGAGCTCCTACGAGCAGTACTTC.

The chain recombines TRBV5-1 with TRBJ2-1, with TRBD2 matching 9 bases. The length of the CDR3 is 16 residues. Per the germline V gene, CDR1 is SGHRS and CDR2 is YFSETQ. V shed 4 bases, J shed 3 bases, and the junction held 8 bases outside the gene matches. The CDR3 bases are TGCGCCAGCAGCATAGATAGCGGGGGCTTCTACAATGAGCAGTTCTTC. The encoded protein is CASSIDSGGFYNEQFF. The full variable domain, completed using reference TRBV5-1 and TRBJ2-1, is KAGVTQTPRYLIKTRGQQVTLSCSPISGHRSVSWYQQTPGQGLQFLFEYFSETQRNKGNFPGRFSGRQFSNSRSEMNVSTLELGDSALYLCASSIDSGGFYNEQFFGPGTRLTVL.

Note on this clonotype: Possible read error: a much larger clone is one base away. This chain joins TRBV2 and TRBJ2-5; tentatively, D is TRBD2 (5 bases). The CDR3 totals 11 residues. V was shortened by 5 bases and J by 11 bases, with 12 bases between the two germline ends. CDR1 and CDR2 (germline): SNHLY, FYNNEI. CDR3 sequence reads: CASSPGREQYF. As DNA, the CDR3 is TGTGCCAGCAGTCCGGGGAGAGAGCAGTACTTC.

On this clonotype: A read error may explain this, as a much larger clone is one base away. V and J are TRBV25-1 and TRBJ1-5; TRBD1 agrees at 7 bases. CDR3 length: 14 amino acids. V shed 2 bases, J shed 3 bases, and the junction held 1 base outside the gene matches. Germline CDR1 MGHDK, CDR2 SYGVNS. This CDR3 is CASSETGANQPQHF. The CDR3 DNA is TGTGCCAGCAGTGAAACAGGGGCCAATCAGCCCCAGCATTTT.

The V call is TRBV12-3 or TRBV12-4, the J call TRBJ2-3, with 11 bases that match TRBD2. This CDR3 is 18 amino acids long. Trimming removed 4 bases from V and 7 bases from J; junction bases left unmatched: 16. This chain's CDR3 is CASSYGGSSGGPSHTQYF. CDR3 in DNA: TGTGCCAGCAGTTACGGGGGGTCTAGCGGGGGGCCATCTCATACGCAGTATTTT.

The gene calls are TRBV27 and TRBJ2-3; 9 bases are a match to TRBD2. This CDR3 spans 16 amino acids. Germline CDR1 MNHEY, CDR2 SMNVEV (reference sequence). J gave up 1 base and V 3 bases, and 5 bases lay outside the gene matches. CDR3 loop: CASSLLAGWGTDTQYF. In DNA, the CDR3 is TGTGCCAGCAGTTTGCTAGCGGGGTGGGGCACAGATACGCAGTATTTT.

The CDR3 is CSPDPETTPNINEQFF. The CDR3 DNA reads TGCAGCCCGGACCCCGAGACGACACCCAATATCAATGAGCAGTTCTTC. The J gene is TRBJ2-1, the V gene TRBV29-1, with D uncertain. The CDR3 has 16 amino acids. Germline CDR1 is SQVTM and CDR2 is ANQGSEA. V was cut by 8 bases and J by 6 bases, with 26 bases left in between.

Points on this clonotype: One junction end does not reproduce the germline sequence, and a read error may be involved. The V call is TRBV30, the J call TRBJ1-2; 7 bases fit TRBD1. CDR3 length: 14 residues. The germline CDR1 and CDR2 sequences are GTSNPN and SVGIG (reference sequence). CDR3 amino acids: CAWNVQGISYDYTF. CDR3 in DNA: TGTGCCTGGAACGTACAGGGGATAAGCTATGACTACACCTTC.

The chain is built from TRBV6-6 and TRBJ2-7; possible D gene TRBD2, 6 bases. This CDR3 spans 12 amino acids. Germline assignment: CDR1 MNHNY and CDR2 SVGAGI (reference sequence). V lost 8 bases and J 10 bases, leaving 18 bases between the germline ends. The CDR3 protein is CASAAGNMAQYF. In DNA, the CDR3 is TGTGCCAGCGCGGCGGGAAATATGGCCCAGTACTTC.

This rearrangement joins TRBV20-1 to TRBJ2-5; possibly TRBD1 for D (6 bases). This CDR3 has 13 residues. V was pared by 2 bases and J by 4 bases, with 11 bases between. The V gene's germline CDR1 is DFQATT and CDR2 SNEGSKA (reference sequence). The CDR3 coding sequence is TGCAGTGCTAGATCTGGGGGCGCAGAGACCCAGTACTTC. Its protein product is CSARSGGAETQYF.

In its sample, this clonotype was seen a few times. The genes are TRBV28 and TRBJ2-3, with TRBD2 as a possible D gene (6 bases). The CDR3 runs 14 residues. Germline V gives CDR1 MDHEN, CDR2 SYDVKM. V was cut by 3 bases and J by 4 bases, with 11 bases left in between. DNA of the CDR3: TGTGCCAGCAGTTTTGGGGGGAGAGCAGATACGCAGTATTTT. Translating gives CASSFGGRADTQYF.

This clonotype occurred a few times. The V and J genes are TRBV6-1 and TRBJ2-3, with 8 bases identical to TRBD2. This CDR3 spans 16 amino acids. V trimming: 7 bases; J trimming: 4 bases; junction bases outside the gene matches: 13. CDR1 and CDR2 from the germline V gene are MNHNS and SASEGT. The CDR3 reads CASKKLAVVSADTQYF. DNA for the CDR3: TGTGCCAGCAAAAAACTAGCGGTAGTGTCCGCAGATACGCAGTATTTT.

The chain has TRBV7-2 and TRBJ2-5, with D maybe TRBD2 (7 bases). Germline assignment: CDR1 SGHTA and CDR2 FQGNSA. The CDR3 length is 12 residues. CDR3 coding DNA: TGTGCTCATCGGCCGGGGGGCGGTGAGCAGTACTTC. This gives the protein CAHRPGGGEQYF.

The chain has TRBV7-2 and TRBJ2-7; TRBD1 agrees at 9 bases. V lost 2 bases and J lost 9; bases outside the gene matches: 11. The CDR3 is 15 residues long. Germline lookup yields CDR1 SGHTA and CDR2 FQGNSA. DNA for the CDR3: TGTGCCAGCAGCTTACGGTCGGGACAGGGCCACGGGCAGTACTTC. Its protein product is CASSLRSGQGHGQYF.

The chain couples TRBV9 to TRBJ2-3; TRBD1 agrees at 7 bases. In germline, CDR1 is SGDLS, CDR2 YYNGEE. Germline trimming cut 3 bases from V and 5 bases from J; bases unmatched to any gene: 3. The CDR3 has 13 amino acids. CDR3 sequence reads: CASSATGRDTQYF. CDR3 nucleotide sequence: TGTGCCAGCAGCGCGACAGGGAGAGATACGCAGTATTTT.

The rearrangement joins TRBV11-3 to TRBJ2-7; D is ambiguous. Germline V gene data show CDR1 as SGHNT and CDR2 as YENEEA. Trimming removed 2 bases from V and 0 bases from J, with 5 bases in between. There are 13 residues in the CDR3. In DNA form, the CDR3 reads TGTGCCAGCAGCTTATTTCCCTCCTACGAGCAGTACTTC. Protein sequence: CASSLFPSYEQYF.

This clonotype occurred a few times. The rearrangement links TRBV30 to TRBJ2-5, with D perhaps matching TRBD2 (6 bases). The CDR3 contains 12 residues. The V end was cut by 4 bases, the J end by 4 bases, with 10 bases between. CDR1 and CDR2 from the germline V gene are GTSNPN and SVGIG (reference sequence). The CDR3 loop reads CAWTDYGETQYF. CDR3 nucleotides: TGTGCCTGGACGGACTATGGAGAGACCCAGTACTTC.

Of note for this clonotype: Being one base from a much bigger clone, this may be a read error. The chain joins TRBV3-1 to TRBJ2-5; the match to TRBD2 covers 12 bases. The CDR3 runs to 16 residues. From germline, CDR1 is LGHDT and CDR2 YNNKEL (reference sequence). The CDR3 coding sequence is TGTGCCAGCAGCCGGACTAGCGGGGACCCGCAAGAGGCCCAGTACTTC. Translation: CASSRTSGDPQEAQYF.

The V gene is TRBV28, the J gene TRBJ2-5; D unclear. Trimming cost V 6 bases and J 5 bases, with 13 bases left between them. CDR1 is MDHEN and CDR2 is SYDVKM in the germline V gene. The CDR3 totals 13 residues. The CDR3 reads CASSRSVRETQYF. The CDR3, as DNA: TGTGCCAGCAGCCGATCCGTTAGGGAGACCCAGTACTTC.

J is TRBJ1-2 and V is TRBV7-2, with 12 bases matching TRBD1. Germline assignment: CDR1 SGHTA and CDR2 FQGNSA. The ends lost 4 bases at V and 6 bases at J; junction bases unmatched: 15. This CDR3 comprises 18 residues. CDR3 residues: CASSSRGGTGGVRDGYTF. In DNA form, the CDR3 reads TGTGCCAGCAGCTCACGGGGCGGGACAGGGGGCGTTAGGGATGGCTACACCTTC. Together with reference TRBV7-2 and TRBJ1-2, the CDR3 gives the full variable domain: GAGVSQSPSNKVTEKGKDVELRCDPISGHTALYWYRQSLGQGLEFLIYFQGNSAPDKSGLPSDRFSAERTGGSVSTLTIQRTQQEDSAVYLCASSSRGGTGGVRDGYTFGSGTRLTVV.

The V gene is TRBV14, the J gene TRBJ1-2; D gene unclear. The germline V and J ends were trimmed by 4 bases and 4 bases, with 16 bases remaining between them. CDR1 is SGHDN, CDR2 FVKESK, per germline. The CDR3 loop spans 15 amino acids. In nucleotides, the CDR3 is TGTGCCAGCAGCCGCCGCGAGGGATCGAGCTATGGCTACACCTTC. The encoded protein is CASSRREGSSYGYTF.

The chain recombines TRBV20-1 with TRBJ2-1, with 9 bases that match TRBD2. J was trimmed by 7 bases and V by 5 bases; bases with no gene match: 12. The CDR3 covers 15 residues. The germline CDR1 and CDR2 sequences are DFQATT and SNEGSKA (reference sequence). The CDR3 DNA reads as TGCAGTGCTGGACCGACTAGCGGAACTGGTAATGAGCAGTTCTTC. Its translation is CSAGPTSGTGNEQFF.